This T cell receptor (beta chain) was captured in a study of CD8+ T cells in alopecia areata. Extracted from the samples, RNA was reverse transcribed into cDNA to serve as the sequencing template. This table comes from immunoSEQ multiplex PCR, and its TCRdb copy is limited to in-frame clones, with some not included. The sample lists 150,000 to 200,000 clones; approximately 65% were seen once. The CDR3 is 14 amino acids. Per the germline V gene, CDR1 is SQVTM and CDR2 is ANQGSEA. Trimming took 3 bases from V and 2 from J; bases not matched to a gene: 5. The receptor comes from a human donor with alopecia areata. The specimen was CD8+ T cells sorted from blood, collected at week 0. V gene TRBV29-1 combines with J gene TRBJ2-7, with TRBD1 identical over 9 bases. DNA of the CDR3: TGCAGCGTTGACCTCGGGACAGGGACCTACGAGCAGTACTTC. This sequence encodes CSVDLGTGTYEQYF.